Presented here are 13 T cell receptor beta chains from one specimen sequenced in a study of CD8+ T cells in alopecia areata (dated by TCRdb to 2016 to 2018). The receptor library was made with the immunoSEQ multiplex PCR assay. RNA was extracted from all samples and reverse transcribed into cDNA as template for TCR sequencing. TCRdb carries this immuneACCESS record with in-frame sequences only. Its versions omit some clonotypes, under half of them owing to an unresolved V gene in the studies checked, with the rest unexplained. The sample has about 190,000 clones on record, 50% to 60% of them singletons. Clones ranked in the top ten supply around 0.69% of the sample. The time point label for this specimen denotes: 4 weeks on oral tofacitinib. The intended sense of this specimen's treatment or condition label: oral pan-JAK inhibitor, 5-10 mg twice daily. The sample in question was CD4+ T cells sorted from blood, obtained at week 4, from a patient treated with tofacitinib. The receptor set was obtained from a human donor with alopecia areata.

V gene TRBV4-1 combines with J gene TRBJ2-7, with 7 bases fitting TRBD1. The V gene's germline CDR1 is MGHRA and CDR2 YSYEKL. Trimming cost V 1 base and J 9 bases; bases outside gene matches: 6. This CDR3 contains 13 residues. In nucleotides, the CDR3 is TGCGCCAGCAGCCAAGTTCAGGGGGTAGCGCAGTACTTC. Translation gives CASSQVQGVAQYF.

The J gene is TRBJ2-2, the V gene TRBV5-4, with D possibly matching TRBD2 (6 bases). Looked up from germline, CDR1 is SGHNT and CDR2 is YYREEE (reference sequence). The CDR3 spans 18 residues. V gave up 0 bases and J gave up 5 bases, with 20 bases separating them. CDR3 region: CASSLAGRAGRQTGELFF. The CDR3 coding sequence is TGTGCCAGCAGCTTGGCGGGCCGGGCGGGAAGACAGACCGGGGAGCTGTTTTTT.

Written as DNA, the CDR3 is TGCAGCGCACCCGGGACTAGCAACAATGAGCAGTTCTTC. Amino acid sequence: CSAPGTSNNEQFF. V is TRBV29-1 and J is TRBJ2-1, with 9 positions matching TRBD2. The length of the CDR3 is 13 residues. Unmatched junction bases numbered 6, after V lost 7 bases and J lost 5 bases. CDR1 is SQVTM and CDR2 is ANQGSEA in the germline V gene.

This chain uses TRBV2 with TRBJ2-3; D gene ambiguous. The V end lost 5 bases, the J end lost 1 base, and 10 bases lay between the germline ends. The CDR3 is 14 amino acids. CDR1 SNHLY and CDR2 FYNNEI come from the germline V gene. The CDR3 loop reads CASSLRRRTDTQYF. As DNA, the CDR3 is TGTGCCAGCAGTTTACGCCGACGCACAGATACGCAGTATTTT.

There are a few counts of this clone. V usage is TRBV7-2 and J usage is TRBJ2-3; a possible D gene is TRBD2 (5 bases). CDR1 SGHTA and CDR2 FQGNSA come from the germline V gene. There are 15 residues in the CDR3. The V end was cut by 1 base, the J end by 0 bases, with 8 bases between. The CDR3 region is CASSLGGESTDTQYF. The CDR3 DNA is TGTGCCAGCAGCTTAGGGGGAGAGAGCACAGATACGCAGTATTTT.

In this sample, this clone turned up a few times. This same CDR3 is encoded by further DNA sequences in the sample. In DNA form, the CDR3 reads TGCAGCGTTGATTTACAGCAAGAGACCCAGTACTTC. Its translation: CSVDLQQETQYF. The chain employs TRBV29-1 and TRBJ2-5, with D uncertain. The CDR3 is 12 amino acids. Germline V gene lookup returns CDR1 SQVTM and CDR2 ANQGSEA. The V end lost 3 bases, the J end lost 2 bases, and 7 bases lay between the germline ends.

The chain has TRBV7-9 and TRBJ2-7; no clear D gene. The V end lost 2 bases, the J end lost 6 bases, and 11 bases lay between the germline ends. There are 13 residues in the CDR3. The V gene's germline CDR1 is SEHNR and CDR2 FQNEAQ (reference sequence). CDR3 sequence reads: CASSLILQFEQYF. The CDR3 region has the DNA TGTGCCAGCAGCTTAATTCTACAGTTCGAGCAGTACTTC.

The V and J genes are TRBV10-3 and TRBJ2-1; D is possibly TRBD2 (5 bases). V lost 0 bases and J lost 5, with 14 bases in between. The length of the CDR3 is 16 residues. CDR1 and CDR2 from the germline V gene are ENHRY and SYGVKD. The CDR3 spells CAISESRGLSHNEQFF. CDR3 nucleotide sequence: TGTGCCATCAGTGAGTCGAGAGGACTTAGCCACAATGAGCAGTTCTTC.

This clone has a handful of counts. V gene TRBV4-2 combines with J gene TRBJ2-7; TRBD1 might be the D (5 bases). The length of the CDR3 is 14 residues. Germline V CDR1 and CDR2: LGHNA, YNFKEQ. V was clipped by 1 base and J by 0 bases, with 7 bases between them. The CDR3 here is CASSQVQGSYEQYF. CDR3 in DNA: TGTGCCAGCAGCCAAGTCCAGGGCTCCTACGAGCAGTACTTC.

This clone was recorded once. The chain recombines TRBV25-1 with TRBJ2-2; 9 bases are shared with TRBD1. Germline CDR1 is MGHDK and CDR2 is SYGVNS. This CDR3 has 13 amino acids. J lost 6 bases, V lost 9 bases, and 5 bases had no gene match. The CDR3: CASTRTGAGELFF. The CDR3 bases are TGTGCCAGTACACGGACAGGGGCCGGGGAGCTGTTTTTT.

This chain links TRBV30 with TRBJ1-1; a possible D gene is TRBD1 (5 bases). Germline V CDR1 and CDR2: GTSNPN, SVGIG (reference sequence). V gave up 5 bases and J gave up 5 bases, with 12 bases separating them. The length of the CDR3 is 12 residues. CDR3 sequence reads: CAWDSGRTEAFF. The CDR3 coding sequence is TGTGCCTGGGACAGCGGTAGGACTGAAGCTTTCTTT.

As to this clone: Other DNA sequences in the same sample also yield this CDR3. The rearrangement uses TRBV30 and TRBJ2-1; perhaps D is TRBD1 or TRBD2 (5 bases each). V was clipped by 2 bases and J by 10 bases, with 9 bases between them. The CDR3 contains 11 residues. Per germline, CDR1 GTSNPN and CDR2 SVGIG (reference sequence). The CDR3 DNA reads as TGTGCCTGGAGTCCACGGGACGAGCAGTTCTTC. Translated, it gives CAWSPRDEQFF.

The J gene is TRBJ2-3, the V gene TRBV9, with D perhaps TRBD1 (5 bases). Between the trimmed V and J ends, which lost 3 bases and 1 base, there was a span of 9 bases. Germline V CDR1 and CDR2: SGDLS, YYNGEE. This CDR3 has 14 residues. CDR3 coding DNA: TGTGCCAGCAGCGCGGACATGGGCACAGATACGCAGTATTTT. This codes for CASSADMGTDTQYF.